This T cell receptor (beta chain) was identified during a study of cytomegalovirus exposure and HLA in healthy donors. PCR employed 60 Vbeta and 13 Jbeta primers. This table comes from immunoSEQ multiplex PCR, and its TCRdb copy is limited to in-frame clones, with some not included. The profile shows roughly 120,000 clones, around four fifths of them singletons. Germline lookup yields CDR1 SEHNR and CDR2 FQNEAQ (reference sequence). The J segment lost 3 bases and the V segment lost 5 bases, leaving 9 bases of the junction unmatched. The CDR3 sequence is 15 residues long. What was sequenced was PBMCs. The chain combines TRBV7-9 with TRBJ2-5, with 7 bases that match TRBD1. This sequence was found in a middle-aged woman in good health and CMV-seronegative. CDR3 nucleotide sequence: TGTGCCAGCAGCCCGGGACAGCCAGTGAAAGAGACCCAGTACTTC. Its protein is CASSPGQPVKETQYF. The complete variable domain, with remaining parts taken from reference TRBV7-9 and TRBJ2-5, reads DTGVSQNPRHKITKRGQNVTFRCDPISEHNRLYWYRQTLGQGPEFLTYFQNEAQLEKSRLLSDRFSAERPKGSFSTLEIQRTEQGDSAMYLCASSPGQPVKETQYFGPGTRLLVL.